The rows below give T cell receptor beta chains drawn from one sample of a study of blood T cells in healthy people across ages. TCRdb ran MiXCR on the 5' RACE reads and lists one entry per CDR3 protein. The sample comprises about 620,000 distinct CDR3 sequences, around 20% of which are singletons, and around 3.4% rests with the top ten. Specimen: blood. The receptors derive from a man in his sixties or seventies in good health. Both conserved end residues are part of each CDR3. Fields, in order: D gene, clone size, J gene, V gene, CDR3 DNA, CDR3 protein. The D gene is left open where the match is weak. Clone size is stated in some rows and not others, as once, few, many or a class when expanded.

>TRBD2|NA|TRBJ2-5|TRBV29-1
TGCAGCGTTGTAGCGGGAGGTTCGGGAGAGACCCAGTACTTC
CSVVAGGSGETQYF
>NA|NA|TRBJ2-7|TRBV7-2
TGTGCCAGCAGCTTAGCGAGCGGTGCAGGGGCGACCTACGACCAGTACTTC
CASSLASGAGATYDQYF
>NA|NA|TRBJ2-7|TRBV6-2/TRBV6-3
TGTGCCAGCAGTTACTCGGACTACATCTACGAGCAGTACTTC
CASSYSDYIYEQYF
>TRBD2|NA|TRBJ2-3|TRBV5-1
TGCGCCAGCAGCTTGGCCTCTAGCGGGGCAAGCACAGATACGCAGTATTTT
CASSLASSGASTDTQYF
>TRBD2|NA|TRBJ2-1|TRBV3-1
TGTGCCAGCAGCCGTGGGAGAGCGGGAGGCGGGAATGAGCAGTTCTTC
CASSRGRAGGGNEQFF
>NA|few|TRBJ1-2|TRBV4-3
TGCGCCAGCAGCCAAGATCAGGGTAACTATGGCTACACCTTC
CASSQDQGNYGYTF
>TRBD2|few|TRBJ2-7|TRBV7-8
TGTGCCAGCAGCGGCGGCGGGGGGCCCCACGAGCAGTACTTC
CASSGGGGPHEQYF
>NA|NA|TRBJ1-4|TRBV6-1
TGTGCCAGCAGCCAATTTTACGGGGCAGGCACTAATGAAAAACTGTTTTTT
CASSQFYGAGTNEKLFF
>TRBD1|few|TRBJ1-2|TRBV20-1
TGCAGTGCCCACGGCCGGGACAGTAACTATGGCTACACCTTC
CSAHGRDSNYGYTF
>NA|NA|TRBJ2-2|TRBV12-3/TRBV12-4
TGTGCCAGCAGTTTAGGGTTGGGGCGGAGAGAGCACCGGGAGCTGTTTTTT
CASSLGLGRREHRELFF
>NA|few|TRBJ2-5|TRBV3-1
TGTGCCAGCAGCCAAGATGGCCGGAGGATGGAGACCCAGTACTTC
CASSQDGRRMETQYF
>NA|many|TRBJ2-5|TRBV12-3/TRBV12-4
TGTGCCAGCAGTTTCAGGGCGGGAAGGGGTCGAGAGACCCAGTACTTC
CASSFRAGRGRETQYF
>TRBD1|few|TRBJ1-1|TRBV20-1
TGCAGTGCTAGAGACCCGACAGGGGGAGGCACTGAAGCTTTCTTT
CSARDPTGGGTEAFF
>NA|few|TRBJ1-4|TRBV6-6
TGTGCCAGCAGTTACTCGATGGGGCTAGGGGAAAAACTGTTTTTT
CASSYSMGLGEKLFF
>TRBD2|few|TRBJ2-5|TRBV6-5
TGTGCCAGCAGTTACTTGACTAGCGGACGAGAGACCCAGTACTTC
CASSYLTSGRETQYF
>TRBD1|few|TRBJ1-1|TRBV29-1
TGCAGCGTGTCACAGGGGGAATACACTGAGGCTTTCTTT
CSVSQGEYTEAFF
>NA|NA|TRBJ2-5|TRBV3-1
TGTGCCAGCAGCCAAGACACTGTCAAGACCCAGTACTTC
CASSQDTVKTQYF
>TRBD2|NA|TRBJ2-5|TRBV20-1
TGCAGTGCTTACGACAGCCAAGCGGGGTACGAGACCCAGTACTTC
CSAYDSQAGYETQYF
>NA|once|TRBJ2-7|TRBV20-1
TGCAGTGCTCCTAAACAGACAGAAAGCAACGAGCAGTACTTC
CSAPKQTESNEQYF
>NA|NA|TRBJ2-2|TRBV5-1
TGCGCCAGCAGCCCAGGGGGAGGAACCGGGGAGCTGTTTTTT
CASSPGGGTGELFF
>NA|NA|TRBJ2-1|TRBV10-3
TGTGCCATCAAAGAGGACAACCATTACAATGAGCAGTTCTTC
CAIKEDNHYNEQFF
>TRBD2|few|TRBJ2-7|TRBV20-1
TGCAGTGCTAGAGCCCTAGCGGGAGGGTTCGACGAGCAGTACTTC
CSARALAGGFDEQYF
>NA|NA|TRBJ2-7|TRBV4-1
TGCGCCAGCAGCCAAGGACATACAGGGTACGAGCAGTACTTC
CASSQGHTGYEQYF
>NA|few|TRBJ2-7|TRBV24-1
TGTGCCACCAGTCGGGGCAGGGAACACGAGCAGTACTTC
CATSRGREHEQYF
>TRBD2|NA|TRBJ2-2|TRBV5-1
TGTGCCAGCAGCACTAGCGGGAGTACCGGGGAGCTGTTTTTT
CASSTSGSTGELFF
>TRBD2|many|TRBJ2-5|TRBV28
TGTGCCAGTACTAGCGGGAGGTTGGAGACCCAGTACTTC
CASTSGRLETQYF
>TRBD2|few|TRBJ2-7|TRBV7-2
TGTGCCAGCAGCCCCTCACAGCGGGAGGGCCGAAAGAGCGAGCAGTACTTC
CASSPSQREGRKSEQYF
>NA|few|TRBJ2-7|TRBV3-1
TGTGCCAGCAGCCAAGGTAGCGCGATTTCCTACGAGCAGTACTTC
CASSQGSAISYEQYF
>NA|many|TRBJ2-5|TRBV6-2/TRBV6-3
TGTGCCAGCAGTTACTCCAATCCGCAAGAGACCCAGTACTTC
CASSYSNPQETQYF